This T cell receptor (beta chain) was obtained from a study of beta chain features in type 1 diabetes. By way of CD45RO/CCR7/CD25/CD127/CD95/CD27, the CD4+ regulatory, stem cell-like memory, central memory and naive cells were sorted. Post-sort purity exceeded 95% for all sorted populations. The study, taken as a whole, reports: PCR may have favored shorter templates equally in patients and controls.

There are 17 residues in the CDR3. Trimming removed 4 bases from V and 7 bases from J; junction bases left unmatched: 14. CDR1 and CDR2 from the germline V gene are SEHNR and FQNEAQ (reference sequence). As regards this clone: Its target is unknown.

Investigators reverse transcribed all isolated RNA, so they sequenced expressed TCRB transcripts. Sequencing used immunoSEQ multiplex PCR; TCRdb keeps in-frame clones, though not all of them. The sample includes roughly 140,000 clones, about 7% of them seen just once. The source is a woman aged 30 to 39 in good health. The chain recombines TRBV7-9 with TRBJ2-1, with TRBD1 identical over 9 bases. The specimen was central memory CD4+ T cells from blood. The CDR3 loop is CASSSRGGGQGGNEQFF. CDR3 coding DNA: TGTGCCAGCAGCTCCCGGGGCGGGGGACAGGGTGGTAATGAGCAGTTCTTC.